The present T cell receptor beta chain was sequenced within a study of blood T cell repertoires in COVID-19 (dated by TCRdb to between 2020 and 2021). Regarding the complete study: Samples from collaborators originated in the United States, Italy and Spain and spanned both the acute and convalescent phases of COVID-19. The material from the prospective study consisted of cDNA or gDNA derived from T cells, B-cell-depleted T cells, or PBMCs. HLA class I and class II types, where available, came from metadata supplied by the sample provider rather than from assay-based typing. A freely available public database, intended as a resource for researchers studying the immune response to SARS-CoV-2, is where the repertoires were released. Samples came from the ongoing ImmuneRACE study (first 160 participants) plus 1,254 subjects from 6 global collaborators. The dataset comprised deeply sampled blood TCRbeta repertoires from subjects exposed to, actively infected with, or recovered from COVID-19. The sample metadata nearly always contained a de-identified subject ID, COVID-19 status, age in years and sex. Beyond this particular receptor, the publication reports: Clinical and demographic metadata were provided uncurated, with the amount varying by source and participant.

The CDR3 goes from the cysteine to the phenylalanine over 16 residues. Here the CDR3 DNA is all that survives: 48 bases in frame from base 1. V loses 5 bases at its end and J loses 1 base; junction bases beyond the gene matches: 5. The germline V gene (reference sequence) specifies LNHDA as CDR1 and SQIVND as CDR2. TCRbeta CDR3 regions were amplified from genomic DNA using the immunoSEQ Assay, a bias-controlled multiplex PCR. Turning to the authors' computational methods: Nucleated cell counts per sample were estimated from amplification of reference gene primers within the assay. Sequence reads were collapsed and filtered to measure the absolute abundance of every unique TCRbeta CDR3 rearrangement. For each sample, productive Simpson clonality was calculated as the square root of Simpson's diversity index across productive rearrangements. TCRdb took this table from immuneACCESS and kept in-frame rearrangements with V and J called. Such tables lack part of the clones; where checked against another copy, unresolved V genes explain under half of the gap, and the rest is unexplained. V, J and clone size were drawn from that table, and D and trimming were deduced from the DNA. This sample has approximately 300,000 clones in its table, and about nine tenths of those were observed once. The top ten constitute over 4% of the sample.

In the prospective study, participants were roughly 18 to 100 years old, resided in 25 or so geographic areas of the United States, and were enrolled through a virtual design. In the prospective study, cohorts were assigned on the basis of participant-reported clinical history obtained from a screening survey and a study questionnaire. For ImmuneRACE Cohort 3, a participant was defined as recovered based on two consecutive negative NP/OP PCR tests, clearance by a healthcare professional, or resolution of symptoms. In the prospective study, mobile phlebotomists collected whole blood, serum and a nasopharyngeal or oropharyngeal swab from each participant. Prospective study participants could optionally give additional blood draws and questionnaires over a roughly 2-month period. Prospective study blood samples were shipped either frozen or at room temperature before DNA extraction. A note on this clone: Its target antigen remains unknown. No qualities accompany the bases; no much larger clone lies one base away.

Sequencing input: PBMCs or T cells enriched from blood (not recorded which). Recombination linked TRBV19 to TRBJ2-3; TRBD2 fits 11 bases in the junction. This TCR was recovered from a man in his fifties or sixties who had recovered from COVID-19. Here the CDR3 is given as CASSFSGGGRTDTQYF. The sequenced DNA is TGTGCCAGTAGTTTTAGCGGGGGGGGGCGCACAGATACGCAGTATTTT.